Below are 25 T cell receptor beta chains sequenced from a single sample in a study of blood T cell repertoires in COVID-19. Assay used: immunoSEQ multiplex PCR; TCRdb lists only in-frame clones, some missing. This table holds 250,000 or so clones, around 82% found once. Sample: PBMCs or T cells enriched from blood (not recorded which). These receptors all stem from a man aged 45 to 65 who had recovered from COVID-19.

The chain links TRBV9 to TRBJ1-3; TRBD1 aligns across 8 bases. This CDR3 has 15 residues. In germline, CDR1 is SGDLS, CDR2 YYNGEE. The ends lost 4 bases at V and 4 bases at J; junction bases unmatched: 7. CDR3 sequence: CASSLTRGPGNTIYF. DNA of the CDR3: TGTGCCAGCAGCTTGACCAGGGGGCCCGGAAACACCATATATTTT.

This clone occurred once. V and J are TRBV10-3 and TRBJ2-3; TRBD2 is a possible D gene (8 bases). Trimming stripped 11 bases from V and 4 bases from J, with 19 bases between. The length of the CDR3 is 14 residues. Germline CDR1 ENHRY, CDR2 SYGVKD. The CDR3 nucleotides read TGTGCCTCCTCGGGAGGGGGCTTTGCAGATACGCAGTATTTT. It is translated as CASSGGGFADTQYF.

This clone was recorded many times. This chain links TRBV14 with TRBJ1-4, with D perhaps TRBD1 (6 bases). Germline lookup yields CDR1 SGHDN and CDR2 FVKESK. This CDR3 region has 14 residues. Between the trimmed V and J ends, which lost 3 bases and 7 bases, there was a span of 12 bases. The CDR3: CASSQGARSEKLFF. The CDR3 nucleotides read TGTGCCAGCAGCCAGGGGGCGCGAAGTGAAAAACTGTTTTTT.

CDR3 in DNA: TGTGCCAGCAGCTTCCAGGGGGCTTACAATGAGCAGTTCTTC. Translating gives CASSFQGAYNEQFF. This rearrangement joins TRBV5-8 to TRBJ2-1; 8 bases fit TRBD1. The CDR3 is 14 amino acids. The junction had 2 bases not matched to a gene; V was cut back by 2 bases and J by 4 bases. Germline assignment: CDR1 SGHTS and CDR2 YDEGEE.

The chain links TRBV5-8 to TRBJ1-1; 10 bases agree with TRBD1. This CDR3 spans 14 amino acids. Germline loops: CDR1 SGHTS, CDR2 YDEGEE. V was clipped by 1 base and J by 5 bases; unmatched bases: 2. CDR3 nucleotide sequence: TGTGCCAGCAGCTTGTGGACAGGGGGAACTGAAGCTTTCTTT. It encodes CASSLWTGGTEAFF.

The chain combines TRBV7-6 with TRBJ2-7, with 9 bases identical to TRBD1. Germline trimming cut 5 bases from V and 0 bases from J; bases unmatched to any gene: 2. This CDR3 has 14 residues. Germline V lookup: CDR1 SGHVS, CDR2 FNYEAQ. The CDR3 is CASSPQGASYEQYF. The CDR3 DNA sequence: TGTGCCAGCAGCCCACAGGGGGCCTCCTACGAGCAGTACTTC. Filled out from reference TRBV7-6 and TRBJ2-7, the complete variable domain reads GAGVSQSPRYKVTKRGQDVALRCDPISGHVSLYWYRQALGQGPEFLTYFNYEAQQDKSGLPNDRFSAERPEGSISTLTIQRTEQRDSAMYRCASSPQGASYEQYFGPGTRLTVT.

The chain carries TRBV6-2 or TRBV6-3 and TRBJ1-2; 9 nucleotides agree with TRBD1. Per germline, CDR1 MNHEY and CDR2 SVGEGT. The CDR3 covers 15 residues. V lost 6 bases to trimming and J lost 8 bases; unmatched junction nucleotides: 13. CDR3 amino acids: CASSKTLQGARGYTF. In nucleotides, the CDR3 is TGTGCCAGCAGCAAGACCCTACAGGGGGCGCGAGGCTACACCTTC.

The chain carries TRBV6-5 and TRBJ1-5; D remains ambiguous. V was cut by 0 bases and J by 7 bases, with 7 bases left in between. From germline, CDR1 is MNHEY and CDR2 SVGAGI. There are 13 residues in the CDR3. The CDR3 here is CASSYSAEQPQHF. The CDR3 nucleotides are TGTGCCAGCAGTTACTCGGCGGAACAGCCCCAGCATTTT.

The chain carries TRBV5-6 and TRBJ1-1; 8 bases match TRBD1. The CDR3 runs 15 residues. With V trimmed by 5 bases and J by 3 bases, 9 bases remained unmatched. CDR1 and CDR2 (germline): SGHDT, YYEEEE. The CDR3 protein is CASRLRTGQDTEAFF. The CDR3, as DNA: TGTGCCAGCAGACTACGGACAGGGCAGGACACTGAAGCTTTCTTT.

The rearrangement links TRBV4-1 to TRBJ2-1; 16 bases fit TRBD2. V shed 3 bases and J 7 bases; nucleotides not matched to a gene: 9. This CDR3 has 18 residues. CDR1 is MGHRA and CDR2 is YSYEKL in the germline V gene. The CDR3 is CASSQAGLAGGLSNEQFF. The CDR3 region has the DNA TGCGCCAGCAGCCAGGCGGGACTAGCGGGAGGGCTTAGTAATGAGCAGTTCTTC.

V gene TRBV7-9 combines with J gene TRBJ2-5, with TRBD2 identical over 13 bases. Trimming cost V 0 bases and J 2 bases; bases outside gene matches: 6. The CDR3 is made up of 18 amino acids. CDR1 is SEHNR, CDR2 FQNEAQ, per germline (reference sequence). The CDR3, as DNA: TGTGCCAGCAGCTTAGCGCTAGGACTAGCGGGAGTACAAGAGACCCAGTACTTC. It codes for CASSLALGLAGVQETQYF.

The chain is built from TRBV4-3 and TRBJ1-5, with unresolved D. Trimming stripped 0 bases from V and 4 bases from J, with 10 bases between. The CDR3 length is 15 residues. Per the germline V gene, CDR1 is LGHNA and CDR2 is YSLEER. The chain's CDR3 is CASSQEIGNNQPQHF. CDR3 nucleotides: TGCGCCAGCAGCCAAGAGATCGGGAATAATCAGCCCCAGCATTTT.

This sequence joins TRBV4-2 and TRBJ1-1, with 7 bases that match TRBD1. CDR1 is LGHNA, CDR2 YNFKEQ, per germline. This CDR3 region has 16 residues. The ends lost 1 base at V and 2 bases at J; junction bases unmatched: 7. CDR3 region: CASSQVVGGGNTEAFF. In DNA, the CDR3 is TGTGCCAGCAGCCAAGTAGTAGGGGGCGGAAACACTGAAGCTTTCTTT.

J is TRBJ2-2 and V is TRBV28; 11 nucleotides match TRBD1. V shed 11 bases and J 5 bases; nucleotides not matched to a gene: 16. Germline V gene lookup returns CDR1 MDHEN and CDR2 SYDVKM. The CDR3 covers 17 residues. CDR3 sequence: CAVGGQGDTIRTGELFF. The CDR3 region has the DNA TGTGCCGTCGGGGGACAGGGGGATACCATACGGACCGGGGAGCTGTTTTTT.

The chain is built from TRBV4-2 and TRBJ2-3; maybe TRBD2 (6 bases). Trimming shortened V by 1 base and J by 5 bases, and 10 bases separated the two germline ends. CDR3 length: 14 amino acids. Germline V gives CDR1 LGHNA, CDR2 YNFKEQ. CDR3 bases: TGTGCCAGCAGCCAAGCCGCGGGGCTAGATACGCAGTATTTT. Protein product: CASSQAAGLDTQYF.

The chain carries TRBV27 and TRBJ1-5; D uncertain. CDR1 is MNHEY and CDR2 is SMNVEV in the germline V gene (reference sequence). This CDR3 is built from 15 residues. V shed 0 bases and J shed 7 bases, with 13 bases lying between them. This CDR3 reads CASSLSFLGSQPQHF. The CDR3 nucleotides read TGTGCCAGCAGTTTATCTTTTCTGGGGAGCCAGCCCCAGCATTTT.

This sequence joins TRBV28 and TRBJ1-1; 9 positions agree with TRBD1. V shed 8 bases, J shed 4 bases, and the junction held 5 bases outside the gene matches. The CDR3 runs to 13 residues. Germline CDR1 reads MDHEN; CDR2 reads SYDVKM. CDR3 in amino acids: CASGGQGFTEAFF. The CDR3 DNA follows: TGTGCCAGCGGGGGACAGGGCTTCACTGAAGCTTTCTTT.

This clone appeared once. The gene calls are TRBV28 and TRBJ2-7, with 9 bases identical to TRBD2. There are 14 residues in the CDR3. The J segment lost 5 bases and the V segment lost 8 bases, leaving 10 bases of the junction unmatched. Germline V gene data show CDR1 as MDHEN and CDR2 as SYDVKM. CDR3: CASCFSGSGDEQYF. DNA of the CDR3: TGTGCCAGCTGCTTTAGCGGGAGTGGGGACGAGCAGTACTTC.

The chain has TRBV5-6 and TRBJ2-7; the D is unclear. The CDR3 runs 14 residues. Germline V gene sequence: CDR1 SGHDT, CDR2 YYEEEE. V was trimmed by 0 bases and J by 4 bases, leaving 11 bases between them. The CDR3 coding sequence is TGTGCCAGCAGCTTGGGCATACAGATTTACGAGCAGTACTTC. This translates into CASSLGIQIYEQYF.

The chain employs TRBV30 and TRBJ2-7; D is possibly TRBD2 (6 bases). Germline CDR1 is GTSNPN and CDR2 is SVGIG (reference sequence). The V gene lost 5 bases and the J gene lost 0 bases, with 8 bases spanning the gap. The CDR3 runs to 12 residues. The DNA for the CDR3 is TGTGCCTGGGTAGCGGACTCCTACGAGCAGTACTTC. Protein: CAWVADSYEQYF.

Only a few counts were recorded for this clone. The chain is built from TRBV18 and TRBJ2-1; tentative D call: TRBD2 (5 bases). Germline V lookup: CDR1 KGHSH, CDR2 LQKENI. The V end lost 0 bases, the J end lost 9 bases, and 21 bases lay between the germline ends. The CDR3 is 17 residues long. CDR3 loop: CASSPPNELRGSVEQFF. The DNA of the CDR3 is TGTGCCAGCTCACCACCCAACGAGCTACGTGGGAGTGTTGAGCAGTTCTTC. The whole variable domain, filled in from reference TRBV18 and TRBJ2-1, reads NAGVMQNPRHLVRRRGQEARLRCSPMKGHSHVYWYRQLPEEGLKFMVYLQKENIIDESGMPKERFSAEFPKEGPSILRIQQVVRGDSAAYFCASSPPNELRGSVEQFFGPGTRLTVL.

The chain links TRBV4-3 to TRBJ1-2; 10 nucleotides agree with TRBD1. Germline CDR1 LGHNA, CDR2 YSLEER. This CDR3 is 14 amino acids long. Trimming removed 4 bases from V and 3 bases from J; junction bases left unmatched: 2. The CDR3 nucleotides are TGCGCCAGCAGCCGGACAGGGGGAGACTATGGCTACACCTTC. Its protein product is CASSRTGGDYGYTF.

DNA of the CDR3: TGCGCCAGCAGCTTGACAACGGGGAGCTCCTATAATTCACCCCTCCACTTT. As protein: CASSLTTGSSYNSPLHF. The genes are TRBV5-1 and TRBJ1-6, with no clear D. Germline loops: CDR1 SGHRS, CDR2 YFSETQ. The V end lost 1 base, the J end lost 0 bases, and 11 bases lay between the germline ends. The CDR3 consists of 17 residues.

The V gene is TRBV4-1, the J gene TRBJ1-5; D unclear. This CDR3 comprises 17 residues. The V and J ends lost 0 bases and 0 bases respectively, with 12 bases between them. Germline values: CDR1 MGHRA, CDR2 YSYEKL. CDR3 nucleotide sequence: TGCGCCAGCAGCCAAGACCCCAACAGTTATAGCAATCAGCCCCAGCATTTT. This gives the protein CASSQDPNSYSNQPQHF.

CDR3 in DNA: TGTGCCAGCAGCCAAGGGGCAGGGAACTATGGCTACACCTTC. This translates into CASSQGAGNYGYTF. The chain couples TRBV3-1 (or the pseudogene TRBV3-2) to TRBJ1-2; D possibly corresponds to TRBD1 (5 bases). From germline, CDR1 is LGHDT and CDR2 YNNKEL (reference sequence). The CDR3 runs to 14 residues. Deletions cut 1 base from V and 2 bases from J, with 8 bases between.